The entry below gives a single T cell receptor (beta chain) sequence along with its context. Antigen: not known. These data originate in a study of B cell selection in AIRE deficiency. Whole-study results and caveats: Shorter CDR3s marked shared Treg sequences, biased toward few non-templated insertions.

The regulatory T cell sort gate was CD4+CD25hiCD127low/negative. Sequenced by immunoSEQ multiplex PCR; TCRdb stores in-frame clones only, minus some. This table has about 26,000 clones, over 80% appearing once. This CDR3 spans 14 amino acids. Trimming removed 5 bases from V and 6 bases from J; junction bases left unmatched: 3. CDR1 SGHAT and CDR2 FQNNGV come from the germline V gene. The clonotype comes from a human donor in good health. V and J are TRBV11-2 and TRBJ2-4; 11 bases align to TRBD2. The sample was CD4+CD25+ Tregs sorted from PBMCs. CDR3 sequence reads: CASSQGLAVNIQYF. The CDR3 nucleotides are TGTGCCAGCAGCCAGGGACTAGCGGTAAACATTCAGTACTTC.